What follows are 25 T cell receptor beta chains derived from one specimen sequenced in a study of blood T cell repertoires in COVID-19. Sequencing was performed with immunoSEQ multiplex PCR; in TCRdb, only in-frame clones are kept and a portion is missing. The sample has under 75,000 clones, more than 60% seen once; the top ten hold less than 7%. Specimen: peripheral blood. The receptors were sampled from a woman aged 70-85 years with acute or convalescent COVID-19.

This clone appeared once. As DNA, the CDR3 is TGTGCCAGCAGTGAATCGGGACAGGGGAACGAGCAGTACTTC. Amino acid sequence: CASSESGQGNEQYF. The rearrangement joins TRBV6-1 to TRBJ2-7, with 10 positions matching TRBD1. The germline V gene has CDR1 MNHNS and CDR2 SASEGT. The junction had 3 bases not matched to a gene; V was cut back by 2 bases and J by 5 bases. This CDR3 has 14 residues.

The genes are TRBV24-1 and TRBJ1-2; unclear D gene. V dropped 1 base and J dropped 3 bases, with 8 bases sitting between them. The CDR3 covers 14 residues. Germline assignment: CDR1 KGHDR and CDR2 SFDVKD. The CDR3 DNA reads TGTGCCACCAGTGATTTCGGTCAGGACTATGGCTACACCTTC. Its protein product is CATSDFGQDYGYTF.

The V call is TRBV19, the J call TRBJ1-1; perhaps TRBD1 as D (5 bases). The V end was cut by 7 bases, the J end by 0 bases, with 18 bases between. CDR3 length equals 16 residues. Per the germline V gene, CDR1 is LNHDA and CDR2 is SQIVND (reference sequence). The CDR3 loop reads CASKLDTSILNTEAFF. The CDR3, as DNA: TGTGCCAGTAAGTTGGACACCAGCATTTTGAACACTGAAGCTTTCTTT. The complete variable domain, with remaining parts taken from reference TRBV19 and TRBJ1-1, reads DGGITQSPKYLFRKEGQNVTLSCEQNLNHDAMYWYRQDPGQGLRLIYYSQIVNDFQKGDIAEGYSVSREKKESFPLTVTSAQKNPTAFYLCASKLDTSILNTEAFFGQGTRLTVV.

The chain recombines TRBV11-3 with TRBJ2-3; D remains ambiguous. CDR3 length: 15 amino acids. The V and J ends lost 3 bases and 2 bases respectively, with 12 bases between them. Germline V gives CDR1 SGHNT, CDR2 YENEEA. CDR3 in amino acids: CASSLKREDTDTQYF. DNA for the CDR3: TGTGCCAGCAGCTTGAAGCGAGAGGACACAGATACGCAGTATTTT.

This sequence joins TRBV6-1 and TRBJ1-1; perhaps TRBD1 as D (6 bases). With 0 bases removed from V and 10 bases from J, the gap between germline ends came to 12 bases. The V gene's germline CDR1 is MNHNS and CDR2 SASEGT. This CDR3 has 13 residues. Here the CDR3 DNA reads TGTGCCAGCAGTGAAGCGCGGGGGGGGCCAGCTTTCTTT. Amino acids: CASSEARGGPAFF.

The chain recombines TRBV7-9 with TRBJ1-2, with D perhaps TRBD1 (6 bases). There are 15 residues in the CDR3. Trimming removed 5 bases at V and 0 bases at J, with 13 bases between. CDR1 SEHNR and CDR2 FQNEAQ come from the germline V gene (reference sequence). In DNA form, the CDR3 reads TGTGCCAGCAGCCAGGCGGGGGCGGCTAACTATGGCTACACCTTC. Translating gives CASSQAGAANYGYTF.

This clone was picked up one time. CDR3 sequence: CASSPKPGQGASGELFF. CDR3 DNA sequence: TGTGCCAGCAGCCCGAAACCTGGACAGGGGGCGTCGGGGGAGCTGTTTTTT. The chain recombines TRBV5-4 with TRBJ2-2; 11 bases map to TRBD1. With 4 bases clipped from V and 8 bases from J, the junction kept 13 bases outside the gene matches. The CDR3 is 17 amino acids. Germline V CDR1 and CDR2: SGHNT, YYREEE (reference sequence).

The chain uses TRBV6-2 or TRBV6-3 and TRBJ2-7, with 9 bases identical to TRBD2. V lost 5 bases to trimming and J lost 3 bases; unmatched junction nucleotides: 11. The CDR3 spans 16 residues. Looked up from germline, CDR1 is MNHEY and CDR2 is SVGEGT. For the CDR3, the DNA is TGTGCCAGCAGTCTCGCGACAGCGGGGGGCGGCTACGAGCAGTACTTC. Translated, it gives CASSLATAGGGYEQYF.

The chain links TRBV19 to TRBJ1-6, with 7 bases matching TRBD1. From germline, CDR1 is LNHDA and CDR2 SQIVND (reference sequence). There are 15 residues in the CDR3. The V segment lost 3 bases and the J segment 13 bases; nucleotides outside the gene matches: 12. CDR3 nucleotides: TGTGCCAGTAGTATGGTGGGACAGCCAGCTGGTCCCCTCCACTTT. Translated: CASSMVGQPAGPLHF.

A remark on this clone: Other DNA sequences within the sample encode an identical CDR3. The chain joins TRBV24-1 to TRBJ2-1; 10 bases are a match to TRBD2. V shed 3 bases, J shed 7 bases, and the junction held 5 bases outside the gene matches. From germline, CDR1 is KGHDR and CDR2 SFDVKD. The CDR3 has 15 amino acids. The CDR3: CATSDRAGGRNEQFF. The CDR3 bases are TGTGCCACCAGTGATCGAGCGGGGGGGAGGAATGAGCAGTTCTTC.

In nucleotides, the CDR3 is TGTGCCAGCAGCTTGGCCGGTTCAGATACGCAGTATTTT. Translated, it gives CASSLAGSDTQYF. V usage is TRBV5-4 and J usage is TRBJ2-3, with unresolved D. From germline, CDR1 is SGHNT and CDR2 YYREEE (reference sequence). This CDR3 has 13 residues. Trimming shortened V by 0 bases and J by 4 bases, and 6 bases separated the two germline ends.

This clone was detected a few times. The gene calls are TRBV29-1 and TRBJ1-2; D is uncertain. Trimming pared 2 bases from V and 6 bases from J, leaving 22 bases between. CDR1 is SQVTM and CDR2 is ANQGSEA in the germline V gene. CDR3 size: 16 residues. CDR3 nucleotide sequence: TGCAGCGTTGAACCCGGTTATAGGAGGGAAGTTGATGGCTACACCTTC. It codes for CSVEPGYRREVDGYTF.

The V and J genes are TRBV29-1 and TRBJ2-7; no clear D. V lost 0 bases and J lost 2, with 8 bases in between. CDR3 size: 13 residues. From germline, CDR1 is SQVTM and CDR2 ANQGSEA. Here the CDR3 reads CSVEDFTTYEQYF. DNA of the CDR3: TGCAGCGTTGAAGATTTTACAACCTACGAGCAGTACTTC.

This clone was found once. The chain recombines TRBV7-6 with TRBJ1-1, with unresolved D. The V gene lost 3 bases and the J gene lost 1 base, with 21 bases spanning the gap. CDR1 is SGHVS, CDR2 FNYEAQ, per germline. This CDR3 is built from 18 residues. Written as DNA, the CDR3 is TGTGCCAGCAGCTTGCTTCCTCCTGCCTCGGCGGAGAACACTGAAGCTTTCTTT. Translated, it gives CASSLLPPASAENTEAFF.

The sample holds a few counts of this clone. The chain combines TRBV5-4 with TRBJ1-5; possible D gene TRBD1, 6 bases. V was clipped by 3 bases and J by 0 bases, with 19 bases between them. The CDR3 consists of 18 residues. From germline, CDR1 is SGHNT and CDR2 YYREEE (reference sequence). This chain's CDR3 is CASSSPEVEGDSNQPQHF. The CDR3 region has the DNA TGTGCCAGCAGCTCCCCTGAGGTTGAGGGGGATAGCAATCAGCCCCAGCATTTT. Together with reference TRBV5-4 and TRBJ1-5, the CDR3 gives the full variable domain: ETGVTQSPTHLIKTRGQQVTLRCSSQSGHNTVSWYQQALGQGPQFIFQYYREEENGRGNFPPRFSGLQFPNYSSELNVNALELDDSALYLCASSSPEVEGDSNQPQHFGDGTRLSIL.

Only a few counts were recorded for this clone. The rearrangement uses TRBV5-5 and TRBJ1-4, with D possibly matching TRBD1 (6 bases). The germline V gene has CDR1 SGHKS and CDR2 YYEKEE (reference sequence). This CDR3 is 14 amino acids long. V was clipped by 4 bases and J by 3 bases, with 10 bases between them. CDR3 DNA: TGTGCCAGCAGCACCACAGGGTCTAATGAAAAACTGTTTTTT. It codes for CASSTTGSNEKLFF.

This clone was counted a few times. The V gene is TRBV7-9, the J gene TRBJ2-2; 12 nucleotides agree with TRBD2. This CDR3 is built from 15 residues. The V and J ends lost 4 bases and 6 bases, in that order; junction bases with no gene match: 3. From germline, CDR1 is SEHNR and CDR2 FQNEAQ (reference sequence). The CDR3, as DNA: TGTGCCAGCAGCTCCCTAGCGGGGGGGCCCGGGGAGCTGTTTTTT. Translating it yields CASSSLAGGPGELFF.

This rearrangement joins TRBV14 to TRBJ2-3; D may be TRBD2 (6 bases). The CDR3 extends over 14 amino acids. V lost 6 bases and J lost 2, with 12 bases in between. CDR1 and CDR2 (germline): SGHDN, FVKESK. The CDR3 sequence is CASRSSGSTDTQYF. The CDR3 DNA reads as TGTGCCAGCAGGAGCAGCGGGTCCACAGATACGCAGTATTTT.

The chain carries TRBV12-3 or TRBV12-4 and TRBJ2-5; D not certain. Trimming stripped 7 bases from V and 5 bases from J, with 14 bases between. There are 13 residues in the CDR3. The CDR3 protein is CASTNLPGETQYF. In DNA form, the CDR3 reads TGTGCCAGCACAAATCTTCCCGGGGAGACCCAGTACTTC.

The chain carries TRBV6-2 or TRBV6-3 and TRBJ2-3, with D possibly being TRBD1 (6 bases). Trimming stripped 4 bases from V and 2 bases from J, with 10 bases between. The CDR3 sequence is 14 residues long. The V gene's germline CDR1 is MNHEY and CDR2 SVGEGT. In DNA, the CDR3 is TGTGCCAGCAGTTTTTCAGGGGCCACAGATACGCAGTATTTT. Encoded protein: CASSFSGATDTQYF.

In the case of this clone: This specimen includes other DNA sequences encoding the same CDR3. The chain has TRBV9 and TRBJ2-5, with 11 bases that match TRBD2. The CDR3 extends over 14 amino acids. CDR1 SGDLS and CDR2 YYNGEE come from the germline V gene. The J segment lost 4 bases and the V segment lost 3 bases, leaving 2 bases of the junction unmatched. The CDR3 loop reads CASSEGLAAETQYF. DNA of the CDR3: TGTGCCAGCAGCGAGGGACTAGCGGCAGAGACCCAGTACTTC.

The chain employs TRBV6-6 and TRBJ1-1; D might be TRBD1 (5 bases). The CDR3 length is 13 residues. V lost 6 bases and J 0 bases, leaving 8 bases between the germline ends. Germline CDR1 reads MNHNY; CDR2 reads SVGAGI (reference sequence). CDR3 amino acids: CASRGAMNTEAFF. Here the CDR3 DNA reads TGTGCCAGCAGAGGGGCGATGAACACTGAAGCTTTCTTT.

This clone was detected only once. The chain uses TRBV7-2 and TRBJ2-3; 7 bases map to TRBD2. The V gene's germline CDR1 is SGHTA and CDR2 FQGNSA. J gave up 2 bases and V 3 bases, and 11 bases lay outside the gene matches. The CDR3 length is 17 residues. The CDR3 DNA sequence: TGTGCCAGCAGCTTGGTGGGGAGGGACCCTAACACAGATACGCAGTATTTT. Translating it yields CASSLVGRDPNTDTQYF.

The chain links TRBV29-1 to TRBJ2-1; 7 bases align to TRBD1. Germline values: CDR1 SQVTM, CDR2 ANQGSEA. The CDR3 runs 14 residues. J gave up 0 bases and V 6 bases, and 5 bases lay outside the gene matches. The DNA of the CDR3 is TGCAGCGTGAACAGGGGCAGCTCCTACAATGAGCAGTTCTTC. Translating it yields CSVNRGSSYNEQFF.

The chain recombines TRBV7-9 with TRBJ2-2; TRBD1 is a possible D gene (5 bases). Trimming left V 4 bases short and J 4 bases short, with 13 bases between. Germline V lookup: CDR1 SEHNR, CDR2 FQNEAQ (reference sequence). This CDR3 is built from 15 residues. For the CDR3, the DNA is TGTGCCAGCAGCTCCCCAATAGGGGCCACCGGGGAGCTGTTTTTT. Its translation: CASSSPIGATGELFF.